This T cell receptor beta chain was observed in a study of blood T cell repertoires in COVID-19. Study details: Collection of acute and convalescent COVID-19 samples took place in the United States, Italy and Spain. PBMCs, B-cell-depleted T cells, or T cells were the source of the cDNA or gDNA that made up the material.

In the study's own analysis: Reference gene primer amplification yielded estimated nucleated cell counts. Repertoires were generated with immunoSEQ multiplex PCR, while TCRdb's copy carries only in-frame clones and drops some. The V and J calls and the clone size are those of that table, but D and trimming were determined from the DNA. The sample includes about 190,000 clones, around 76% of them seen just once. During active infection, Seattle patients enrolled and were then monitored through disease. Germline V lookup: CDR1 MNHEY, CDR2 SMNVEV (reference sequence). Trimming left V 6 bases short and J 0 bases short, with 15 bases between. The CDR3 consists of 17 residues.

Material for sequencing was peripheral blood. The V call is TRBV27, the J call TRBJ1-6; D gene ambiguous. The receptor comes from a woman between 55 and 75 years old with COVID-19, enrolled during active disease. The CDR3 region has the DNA TGTGCCAGCAGCAAGATCGCGGAGAGCTCCTATAATTCACCCCTCCACTTT. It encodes CASSKIAESSYNSPLHF.